This T cell receptor (beta chain) is from a study of CD8 T cells in ankylosing spondylitis. CDR3 length: 14 amino acids. V was clipped by 4 bases and J by 9 bases, with 17 bases between them. Germline CDR1 KGHSH, CDR2 LQKENI. Study observations and caveats: Ankylosing spondylitis blood appeared to be characterized by a TCR beta motif of eight highly homologous variants. Matched ankylosing spondylitis synovial fluid reportedly showed significant enrichment of disease-linked clones. CD8+ cells made up the disease-linked clones, which were relatively rare in peripheral blood. Previous work reported some of these motif variants in the synovial fluid and blood of reactive arthritis.

Library preparation for TCR beta used quantitative 5'-RACE with molecular barcodes. TCRdb re-derived calls from the 5' RACE reads in MiXCR, one entry per CDR3 protein. The sample has about 540,000 distinct CDR3 sequences, 12% seen once. On this clonotype: Antigen: not known.

Sequences were obtained from blood, either unsorted or a sorted T cell fraction (not recorded which). This TCR came from a male donor with ankylosing spondylitis. The chain uses TRBV18 and TRBJ2-3, with D perhaps matching TRBD1 (5 bases). Written as DNA, the CDR3 is TGTGCCAGCTCACTCTCGTCAGGGCCAGCCACGCAGTATTTT. It yields the protein CASSLSSGPATQYF.